One and the same sample provided the 23 T cell receptor beta chains below, sequenced in a study of beta chain features in type 1 diabetes. Reverse transcription of all isolated RNA meant that expressed TCRB transcripts were sequenced. Clones were sequenced by immunoSEQ multiplex PCR, and TCRdb holds only the in-frame ones, with some missing. The table has around 400,000 clones, roughly 12% seen once; the top ten hold more than 0.015%. Sequencing used naive CD4+ T cells from blood. Receptors were obtained from a man aged 18 to 29 in good health.

The V call is TRBV30, the J call TRBJ2-5; D is unresolved. V was trimmed by 2 bases and J by 5 bases, leaving 6 bases between them. The CDR3 consists of 11 residues. The germline CDR1 and CDR2 sequences are GTSNPN and SVGIG (reference sequence). The CDR3 coding sequence is TGTGCCTGGAGTCCCATGGAGACCCAGTACTTC. Translation gives CAWSPMETQYF.

The gene calls are TRBV28 and TRBJ2-1; 10 positions agree with TRBD2. This CDR3 has 18 residues. V was pared by 4 bases and J by 4 bases, with 13 bases of the junction left unmatched. Germline V CDR1 and CDR2: MDHEN, SYDVKM. CDR3 in amino acids: CASSSTGTSDRRYNEQFF. In DNA form, the CDR3 reads TGTGCCAGCAGTTCCACCGGGACTAGCGATAGACGGTACAATGAGCAGTTCTTC.

This chain connects TRBV6-5 to TRBJ2-7, with 8 bases matching TRBD2. V lost 6 bases and J lost 10; bases outside the gene matches: 17. CDR1 is MNHEY, CDR2 SVGAGI, per germline. The CDR3 length is 15 residues. This chain's CDR3 is CASSRGQPGGSGQYF. The CDR3 DNA reads as TGTGCCAGCAGCAGAGGACAGCCGGGGGGGTCGGGACAGTACTTC.

This rearrangement joins TRBV9 to TRBJ2-1, with TRBD2 as a possible D gene (5 bases). This CDR3 spans 14 amino acids. Germline V lookup: CDR1 SGDLS, CDR2 YYNGEE. The V end was cut by 4 bases, the J end by 6 bases, with 14 bases between. For the CDR3, the DNA is TGTGCCAGCAGCACCGGGTGGGCGGGCAATGAGCAGTTCTTC. Translation gives CASSTGWAGNEQFF.

The chain uses TRBV4-2 and TRBJ2-5; 9 bases match TRBD2. CDR3 size: 16 residues. The junction had 7 bases not matched to a gene; V was cut back by 0 bases and J by 5 bases. The germline gives CDR1 LGHNA, CDR2 YNFKEQ. For the CDR3, the DNA is TGTGCCAGCAGCCAAGATCTGAAGCGGGGGGACGAGACCCAGTACTTC. Its protein is CASSQDLKRGDETQYF.

The rearrangement uses TRBV10-3 and TRBJ1-3; 8 nucleotides align to TRBD1. This CDR3 is built from 16 residues. V was pared by 6 bases and J by 0 bases, with 7 bases of the junction left unmatched. Germline CDR1 and CDR2: ENHRY and SYGVKD. The CDR3 loop reads CAISADRGSSGNTIYF. The CDR3 DNA sequence: TGTGCCATCAGCGCCGACAGGGGTAGCTCTGGAAACACCATATATTTT.

V and J are TRBV7-9 and TRBJ2-1, with D unclear. CDR1 SEHNR and CDR2 FQNEAQ come from the germline V gene (reference sequence). Trimming took off 5 bases at V and 3 bases at J, with 8 bases between the two ends. The CDR3 spans 13 residues. The CDR3 sequence: CASSQQNYNEQFF. In DNA, the CDR3 is TGTGCCAGCAGCCAACAGAACTACAATGAGCAGTTCTTC.

This clone has more than one count but fewer than ten. J is TRBJ2-3 and V is TRBV7-2; 9 nucleotides agree with TRBD1. Germline V CDR1 and CDR2: SGHTA, FQGNSA. V lost 3 bases, J lost 4 bases, and 2 bases stayed unmatched. There are 14 residues in the CDR3. The CDR3 region has the DNA TGTGCCAGCAGCTTCGGGACAGGGCCAGATACGCAGTATTTT. Translation gives CASSFGTGPDTQYF. The variable domain in full, completed from reference TRBV7-2 and TRBJ2-3, reads GAGVSQSPSNKVTEKGKDVELRCDPISGHTALYWYRQSLGQGLEFLIYFQGNSAPDKSGLPSDRFSAERTGGSVSTLTIQRTQQEDSAVYLCASSFGTGPDTQYFGPGTRLTVL.

The chain uses TRBV18 and TRBJ2-1; 12 positions match TRBD2. Trimming cost V 3 bases and J 5 bases; bases outside gene matches: 8. The CDR3 extends over 17 amino acids. Germline values: CDR1 KGHSH, CDR2 LQKENI. The CDR3 nucleotides are TGTGCCAGCTCACCTCGCACTAGCGGGGGGTCACACAATGAGCAGTTCTTC. Protein sequence: CASSPRTSGGSHNEQFF.

In its sample, this clone was seen a few times. This chain joins TRBV29-1 and TRBJ1-4; a possible D gene is TRBD1 (6 bases). Deletions cut 4 bases from V and 0 bases from J, with 9 bases between. The CDR3 consists of 14 residues. CDR1 is SQVTM and CDR2 is ANQGSEA in the germline V gene. The CDR3 DNA follows: TGCAGCGTTGTGGACAGCTCAACTAATGAAAAACTGTTTTTT. Its protein product is CSVVDSSTNEKLFF. The full variable domain, in which reference TRBV29-1 and TRBJ1-4 provide the parts outside the CDR3, is SAVISQKPSRDICQRGTSLTIQCQVDSQVTMMFWYRQQPGQSLTLIATANQGSEATYESGFVIDKFPISRPNLTFSTLTVSNMSPEDSSIYLCSVVDSSTNEKLFFGSGTQLSVL.

The chain employs TRBV7-3 and TRBJ1-1; D remains ambiguous. The CDR3 totals 14 residues. V was pared by 1 base and J by 4 bases, with 10 bases between. The germline V gene encodes CDR1 SGHTA and CDR2 FQGTGA. Here the CDR3 reads CASSLNLASTEAFF. CDR3 DNA: TGTGCCAGCAGCTTAAACCTGGCTAGCACTGAAGCTTTCTTT.

This clone turned up a few times. The chain combines TRBV30 with TRBJ2-1; 7 bases agree with TRBD1. V was pared by 3 bases and J by 0 bases, with 8 bases of the junction left unmatched. This CDR3 region has 16 residues. Germline V lookup: CDR1 GTSNPN, CDR2 SVGIG (reference sequence). CDR3 protein: CAWSTGQTSSYNEQFF. Here the CDR3 DNA reads TGTGCCTGGAGCACGGGACAGACGAGCTCCTACAATGAGCAGTTCTTC.

J is TRBJ1-1 and V is TRBV5-1; 8 bases line up with TRBD1. Unmatched junction bases numbered 9, after V lost 7 bases and J lost 4 bases. The CDR3 has 14 residues. From germline, CDR1 is SGHRS and CDR2 YFSETQ. CDR3 loop: CASGLNTGGTEAFF. Here the CDR3 DNA reads TGCGCCAGCGGGCTTAATACAGGGGGCACTGAAGCTTTCTTT.

This clone appeared a few times. The V and J genes are TRBV27 and TRBJ2-2; D is unresolved. This CDR3 is built from 11 residues. V lost 10 bases and J lost 6, with 9 bases in between. CDR1 and CDR2 (germline): MNHEY, SMNVEV (reference sequence). CDR3: CATRDAGELFF. For the CDR3, the DNA is TGTGCCACCCGAGATGCCGGGGAGCTGTTTTTT.

V and J are TRBV10-3 and TRBJ2-7; perhaps TRBD1 as D (6 bases). The CDR3 has 12 amino acids. V was clipped by 4 bases and J by 5 bases, with 9 bases between them. Germline values: CDR1 ENHRY, CDR2 SYGVKD. This CDR3 reads CAISARGDEQYF. The CDR3 bases are TGTGCCATCAGTGCCAGGGGTGACGAGCAGTACTTC.

The sample holds a few counts of this clone. The rearrangement joins TRBV30 to TRBJ2-6, with 10 bases lining up with TRBD1. Germline V gene data show CDR1 as GTSNPN and CDR2 as SVGIG (reference sequence). Trimming cost V 3 bases and J 2 bases; bases outside gene matches: 4. The CDR3 has 16 amino acids. The CDR3 loop reads CAWRAGQGAGANVLTF. CDR3 in DNA: TGTGCCTGGAGAGCAGGACAGGGGGCTGGGGCCAACGTCCTGACTTTC.

J is TRBJ1-2 and V is TRBV30; D remains unclear. The V end was cut by 0 bases, the J end by 13 bases, with 15 bases between. The CDR3 consists of 12 residues. Germline CDR1 GTSNPN, CDR2 SVGIG (reference sequence). The CDR3 protein is CAWSVSELSGTF. The CDR3 coding sequence is TGTGCCTGGAGTGTTAGCGAATTAAGTGGCACCTTC.

The J gene is TRBJ2-7, the V gene TRBV6-5, with no clear D. The CDR3 is 11 residues long. Germline V gene data show CDR1 as MNHEY and CDR2 as SVGAGI. V was trimmed by 5 bases and J by 4 bases, leaving 6 bases between them. DNA of the CDR3: TGTGCCAGCAGTAGCGTATACGAGCAGTACTTC. It is translated as CASSSVYEQYF.

This clone turned up a few times. The rearrangement joins TRBV10-3 to TRBJ2-3; TRBD1 matches 7 bases. The CDR3 runs 17 residues. CDR1 and CDR2 from the germline V gene are ENHRY and SYGVKD. V dropped 2 bases and J dropped 0; count of bases not matched to a gene: 8. CDR3 residues: CAISEPGTVLSTDTQYF. CDR3 in DNA: TGTGCCATCAGTGAGCCAGGGACAGTACTTAGCACAGATACGCAGTATTTT.

In DNA, the CDR3 is TGTGCCAGCAGTTACTCGGGGACAGCCTACGAGCAGTACTTC. This sequence encodes CASSYSGTAYEQYF. The chain combines TRBV6-5 with TRBJ2-7, with 7 positions matching TRBD1. Germline V lookup: CDR1 MNHEY, CDR2 SVGAGI. The CDR3 is 14 amino acids. Trimming at V came to 0 bases and at J to 2 bases, leaving 1 base not matched to a gene.

In this sample, this clone turned up a few times. The gene calls are TRBV7-9 and TRBJ2-7; the match to TRBD1 covers 7 bases. The CDR3 spans 13 residues. V shed 4 bases and J 3 bases; nucleotides not matched to a gene: 3. Germline V gene data show CDR1 as SEHNR and CDR2 as FQNEAQ (reference sequence). In nucleotides, the CDR3 is TGTGCCAGCAGCTCCGGGACAGTCTACGAGCAGTACTTC. It encodes CASSSGTVYEQYF.

The chain is built from TRBV7-2 and TRBJ2-5, with 7 bases identical to TRBD2. After removal of 1 base from V and 5 bases from J, the junction contained 7 bases not matched to a gene. CDR1 SGHTA and CDR2 FQGNSA come from the germline V gene. CDR3 length: 15 amino acids. The CDR3: CASSLGGRTVETQYF. CDR3 coding DNA: TGTGCCAGCAGCTTAGGCGGGAGAACTGTGGAGACCCAGTACTTC.

This clone turned up a few times. The V call is TRBV18, the J call TRBJ2-3, with D possibly TRBD2 on 5 matching bases. Trimming took off 3 bases at V and 4 bases at J, with 11 bases between the two ends. Germline V lookup: CDR1 KGHSH, CDR2 LQKENI. The CDR3 loop spans 14 amino acids. The CDR3: CASSPPGSADTQYF. The CDR3 DNA follows: TGTGCCAGCTCACCTCCGGGGAGTGCAGATACGCAGTATTTT.